The clone carrying this T cell receptor (beta chain) was picked up a small number of times. Its target is unknown. These data belong to a study of T cells after yellow fever vaccination. Overall study context: SMART-Seq v4 Ultra Low Input handled preparation of low-cell-number fractions.

The CDR3 is 14 amino acids. V was cut by 3 bases and J by 8 bases, with 15 bases left in between. Germline V CDR1 and CDR2: SGHDT, YYEEEE. Via MiXCR, TCRdb re-called the 5' RACE reads, giving one row per CDR3 protein. The repertoire holds 450,000 to 550,000 distinct CDR3 sequences, with 15% to 20% as singletons. Study outcomes and limitations: Clonotypes shared by both compartments, CD4 and CD8, made up a small share. It was a weaker secondary response, yet one that peaked faster, at day 5 versus 15.

The rearrangement links TRBV5-6 to TRBJ2-4, with unresolved D. This receptor was identified in a man under 40 who received the YFV17D yellow fever vaccine. The source was PBMCs, collected 15 days after the yellow fever booster vaccination. The CDR3 DNA sequence: TGTGCCAGCAGCTCCCCTCTCTCCCCGGACATTCAGTACTTC. This gives the protein CASSSPLSPDIQYF.